This entry features one T cell receptor (beta chain) sequence. Its binding antigen is unknown. No quality values exist for individual bases; no much larger clone is one base distant. The immunoSEQ Assay, a bias-controlled multiplex PCR, was used to amplify TCRbeta CDR3 regions from genomic DNA. As for the original processing: Nucleated cell counts per sample were estimated from amplification of reference gene primers within the assay. To quantify the absolute abundance of each unique TCRbeta CDR3 rearrangement, sequence reads were collapsed and filtered. Productive Simpson clonality was computed per sample as the square root of Simpson's diversity index over productive rearrangements. What TCRdb holds here is the immuneACCESS table cut down to in-frame rearrangements. Part of the clones is not present; checked against another copy, under half of the missing clones reflect an unresolved V gene, and the others are unexplained. V and J calls and clone size follow that table, whereas D and trimming were derived from the DNA. Within this sample are 200,000 to 250,000 clones, with about 86% of them counted one time only. The ten largest clones represent approximately 6.2% of the sample.

This sample is part of a study of blood T cell repertoires in COVID-19 (dated by TCRdb to between 2020 and 2021). As for the study more broadly: The collaborator samples originated in the United States, Italy and Spain and spanned the acute and convalescent phases of COVID-19. Subjects who had been exposed to COVID-19, were actively infected with it, or had recovered from it provided the deeply sampled blood TCRbeta repertoires that made up the dataset. The samples were drawn from two sources: the first 160 participants of the ongoing ImmuneRACE study, and 1,200 or so subjects contributed by 6 global collaborators. The repertoires were released in a freely available public database meant as a resource for research on the immune response to SARS-CoV-2. HLA class I and class II types, where available, came from metadata supplied by the sample provider rather than from assay-based typing. Sample metadata almost always included a de-identified subject ID, COVID-19 status, age in years and sex. The material from the prospective study consisted of cDNA or gDNA derived from T cells, B-cell-depleted T cells, or PBMCs. Paper-wide results and their limitations: The quantity of clinical and demographic metadata differed by source and by participant and was supplied without curation.

A second Seattle source provided samples from volunteer blood donors who had recovered from COVID-19. The collaborating institutions used their own protocols to collect whole blood in K2EDTA tubes. Collaborator samples were shipped for TCRbeta analysis as frozen whole blood, isolated PBMCs, or DNA extracted from either sample type. Via the germline V gene (reference sequence), CDR1 is LNHDA and CDR2 SQIVND. The CDR3 runs 13 amino acids, cysteine and phenylalanine included. Solely the CDR3 DNA is kept, with 39 bases framed from the first base. The V and J ends are trimmed by 5 bases and 7 bases, leaving 14 bases between them.

Input material: peripheral blood. This sequence was found in a man aged 55 to 70 who had recovered from COVID-19. The chain uses TRBV19 and TRBJ1-1; TRBD1 is possibly the D segment (6 matching bases). The CDR3 is CASSPGGRGEAFF. The DNA reads as follows: TGTGCCAGTAGTCCGGGGGGGCGCGGTGAAGCTTTCTTT.